This TCR beta chain appears in the sequencing data of a study of blood T cells in healthy people across ages. This clonotype was detected only a few times. From germline, CDR1 is SGHRS and CDR2 YFSETQ. V gave up 0 bases and J gave up 7 bases, with 14 bases separating them. There are 14 residues in the CDR3. Through a sample-barcoded 5' primer and a J-beta primer mix, a second PCR was run for about 7 to 12 cycles. MiXCR, applied by TCRdb to the 5' RACE reads, yields one record per CDR3 protein. The table records about 1 million distinct CDR3 sequences, 40% to 55% of them present only once. This receptor was obtained from an older woman in good health. Sequencing was done on a sample of blood. The chain carries TRBV5-1 and TRBJ2-7, with a possible D match to TRBD1 (5 bases). CDR3 loop: CASSLDTGALEQYF. The CDR3 DNA sequence: TGCGCCAGCAGCTTGGATACAGGAGCCTTGGAGCAGTACTTC.